One and the same sample provided the 15 T cell receptor beta chains below, sequenced in a study of cytomegalovirus exposure and HLA in healthy donors (dated by TCRdb to 2017 to 2019). Library method: the immunoSEQ multiplex PCR assay. The multiplex PCR relied on a mix of 60 forward primers for TCR Vbeta segments and 13 reverse primers for TCR Jbeta segments. TCRdb stores this immuneACCESS table with in-frame sequences only. Part of the clones is absent; in the studies checked, under half of the shortfall reflects unresolved V genes, and no reason is known for the rest. This sample is represented by roughly 170,000 clones; approximately 80% of them were singletons. The ten largest clones represent approximately 1.8% of the sample. The sequencing sample was made of PBMCs. The receptors stem from a woman in her 30s in good health and CMV-seronegative.

Only a few counts were recorded for this clone. The chain has TRBV9 and TRBJ1-1; 7 positions match TRBD1. V lost 4 bases to trimming and J lost 0 bases; unmatched junction nucleotides: 6. The CDR3 extends over 15 amino acids. Germline-derived CDR1 and CDR2 are SGDLS and YYNGEE. CDR3 protein: CASSRGHRLNTEAFF. The CDR3 nucleotides read TGTGCCAGCAGCAGGGGGCATCGACTGAACACTGAAGCTTTCTTT.

V gene TRBV9 combines with J gene TRBJ1-2, with 10 bases aligning to TRBD1. The trim removed 3 bases at V and 4 bases at J, leaving 3 bases unmatched. Germline V CDR1 and CDR2: SGDLS, YYNGEE. The CDR3 loop spans 14 amino acids. CDR3 sequence: CASSAGQGIYGYTF. In DNA, the CDR3 is TGTGCCAGCAGCGCGGGACAGGGGATCTATGGCTACACCTTC.

The chain employs TRBV19 and TRBJ1-1; TRBD1 matches 10 bases. Per germline, CDR1 LNHDA and CDR2 SQIVND (reference sequence). The CDR3 length is 16 residues. Trimming cost V 3 bases and J 4 bases; bases outside gene matches: 8. The CDR3 spells CASSMGTGATGTEAFF. CDR3 in DNA: TGTGCCAGTAGTATGGGGACAGGGGCGACGGGCACTGAAGCTTTCTTT.

The genes are TRBV2 and TRBJ1-2; 8 bases align to TRBD1. CDR3 length equals 12 residues. Germline CDR1 reads SNHLY; CDR2 reads FYNNEI. Germline trimming cut 9 bases from V and 10 bases from J; bases unmatched to any gene: 10. The CDR3 DNA reads TGTGCCAGAACTGGGACAGGAGCAGCCTACACCTTC. Protein product: CARTGTGAAYTF.

V gene TRBV27 combines with J gene TRBJ2-1, with 8 bases identical to TRBD1. Germline V gives CDR1 MNHEY, CDR2 SMNVEV (reference sequence). V lost 5 bases, J lost 2 bases, and 5 bases stayed unmatched. There are 15 residues in the CDR3. This CDR3 reads CASSHGQGTYNEQFF. CDR3 DNA sequence: TGTGCCAGCAGTCACGGACAGGGTACCTACAATGAGCAGTTCTTC.

This chain links TRBV18 with TRBJ2-7; the match to TRBD1 covers 8 bases. V was pared by 3 bases and J by 3 bases, with 1 base of the junction left unmatched. Germline V gene sequence: CDR1 KGHSH, CDR2 LQKENI. The CDR3 is 13 residues long. The CDR3, as DNA: TGTGCCAGCTCACCGGGACAGGACTACGAGCAGTACTTC. Encoded protein: CASSPGQDYEQYF. Combining the CDR3 with reference TRBV18 and TRBJ2-7 gives the whole variable domain NAGVMQNPRHLVRRRGQEARLRCSPMKGHSHVYWYRQLPEEGLKFMVYLQKENIIDESGMPKERFSAEFPKEGPSILRIQQVVRGDSAAYFCASSPGQDYEQYFGPGTRLTVT.

This clone was seen once. The chain recombines TRBV30 with TRBJ1-2; D gene uncertain. CDR1 is GTSNPN and CDR2 is SVGIG in the germline V gene (reference sequence). The CDR3 totals 15 residues. V lost 2 bases, J lost 4 bases, and 17 bases lay in between. This CDR3 is CAWSPSRQTPYGYTF. In nucleotides, the CDR3 is TGTGCCTGGAGTCCCAGTCGGCAGACTCCCTATGGCTACACCTTC. Full variable domain (rest looked up from reference TRBV30 and TRBJ1-2): SQTIHQWPATLVQPVGSPLSLECTVEGTSNPNLYWYRQAAGRGLQLLFYSVGIGQISSEVPQNLSASRPQDRQFILSSKKLLLSDSGFYLCAWSPSRQTPYGYTFGSGTRLTVV.

This clone was detected only once. The chain joins TRBV5-1 to TRBJ2-1; 11 bases line up with TRBD2. V dropped 3 bases and J dropped 3; count of bases not matched to a gene: 8. The length of the CDR3 is 17 residues. Germline V gives CDR1 SGHRS, CDR2 YFSETQ. Here the CDR3 reads CASSSVASGRIYNEQFF. The CDR3 bases are TGCGCCAGCAGCTCCGTGGCTAGCGGGAGGATCTACAATGAGCAGTTCTTC.

The chain has TRBV19 and TRBJ1-2, with 7 bases fitting TRBD1. The V and J ends lost 6 bases and 0 bases, in that order; junction bases with no gene match: 7. This CDR3 has 15 residues. Germline V CDR1 and CDR2: LNHDA, SQIVND (reference sequence). CDR3 sequence: CASRIQGIANYGYTF. DNA for the CDR3: TGTGCCAGTAGAATACAGGGGATAGCTAACTATGGCTACACCTTC.

The rearrangement links TRBV18 to TRBJ1-2, with 10 positions matching TRBD1. Germline V gives CDR1 KGHSH, CDR2 LQKENI. Trimming cost V 4 bases and J 5 bases; bases outside gene matches: 13. This CDR3 region has 17 residues. Here the CDR3 reads CASSQEIQRDRGYGYTF. In nucleotides, the CDR3 is TGTGCCAGCTCACAAGAAATACAACGGGACAGGGGATATGGCTACACCTTC.

The V and J genes are TRBV5-1 and TRBJ1-1, with 9 bases identical to TRBD1. The CDR3 sequence is 14 residues long. Germline trimming cut 4 bases from V and 4 bases from J; bases unmatched to any gene: 5. Germline V gene data show CDR1 as SGHRS and CDR2 as YFSETQ. The CDR3 bases are TGCGCCAGCAGCCCCGGGACAGGGCTCACTGAAGCTTTCTTT. Residues: CASSPGTGLTEAFF.

The CDR3 region is CASSLGGTSVGQETQYF. As DNA, the CDR3 is TGCGCCAGCAGCTTAGGCGGGACTAGCGTCGGCCAAGAGACCCAGTACTTC. The chain has TRBV5-1 and TRBJ2-5; 10 positions match TRBD2. The germline V gene has CDR1 SGHRS and CDR2 YFSETQ. The CDR3 consists of 17 residues. Trimming cost V 2 bases and J 1 base; bases outside gene matches: 8.

About this clone: The sample holds other DNA sequences that translate to the same CDR3. This sequence joins TRBV5-1 and TRBJ1-2; 9 bases fit TRBD1. The junction had 12 bases not matched to a gene; V was cut back by 4 bases and J by 8 bases. The CDR3 runs 15 residues. The germline CDR1 and CDR2 sequences are SGHRS and YFSETQ. The CDR3 sequence is CASSATQGADMGYTF. The DNA for the CDR3 is TGCGCCAGCAGCGCTACACAGGGGGCGGACATGGGCTACACCTTC.

This clone has only one observation. This chain joins TRBV7-9 and TRBJ1-1, with 8 bases aligning to TRBD1. V gave up 1 base and J gave up 3 bases; unmatched junction bases: 4. There are 15 residues in the CDR3. Germline CDR1 and CDR2: SEHNR and FQNEAQ (reference sequence). Here the CDR3 DNA reads TGTGCCAGCAGCTTAGATACAGGGGGTTACACTGAAGCTTTCTTT. As protein: CASSLDTGGYTEAFF. The complete variable domain, with remaining parts taken from reference TRBV7-9 and TRBJ1-1, reads DTGVSQNPRHKITKRGQNVTFRCDPISEHNRLYWYRQTLGQGPEFLTYFQNEAQLEKSRLLSDRFSAERPKGSFSTLEIQRTEQGDSAMYLCASSLDTGGYTEAFFGQGTRLTVV.

This chain joins TRBV28 and TRBJ2-7, with 12 bases matching TRBD2. The CDR3 spans 21 residues. Trimming cost V 6 bases and J 0 bases; bases outside gene matches: 21. The germline V gene encodes CDR1 MDHEN and CDR2 SYDVKM. The chain's CDR3 is CASSSDDPPGLAGQSSYEQYF. CDR3 in DNA: TGTGCCAGCAGCTCCGACGATCCGCCGGGACTAGCGGGCCAGAGCTCCTACGAGCAGTACTTC.